These 23 T cell receptor beta chains were all obtained from the same sample, sequenced in a study of regulatory T cells in long-lasting Graves disease. Time point: newly diagnosed GD, antithyroid drugs for less than 3 months. Scientists built the TCR library using RNA that was extracted from PBMCs. The authors built TCR beta libraries using iRepertoire HTBI primers and Arm-PCR of CDR3 regions. MiXCR, run by TCRdb on the multiplex PCR reads, gives a single entry per CDR3 protein. The table records roughly 610,000 distinct CDR3 sequences, around 15% of them present only once. This same sample was also part of a study on T cells in Graves' hyperthyroidism and ophthalmopathy.

The source was peripheral blood mononuclear cells (PBMCs), collected at new diagnosis, from a patient treated with antithyroid drugs. These receptor sequences come from a man between 18 and 35 years old with Graves disease.

The chain combines TRBV20-1 with TRBJ2-5; TRBD2 might be the D (5 bases). Germline V gene data show CDR1 as DFQATT and CDR2 as SNEGSKA (reference sequence). The CDR3 length is 14 residues. V gave up 7 bases and J gave up 11 bases, with 26 bases separating them. For the CDR3, the DNA is TGCAGTGTTGCGCGGACCCACGACTACAATGAGCAGTACTTC. This translates into CSVARTHDYNEQYF.

On this clonotype: This may be a read error, as it is one base from a much larger clone. V gene TRBV6-1 combines with J gene TRBJ1-1; a possible D gene is TRBD1 (6 bases). V dropped 6 bases and J dropped 5 bases, with 19 bases sitting between them. The germline CDR1 and CDR2 sequences are MNHNS and SASEGT. This CDR3 comprises 15 residues. The CDR3 region has the DNA TGTGCCAGCAGCGACAGGTTACAGGCTCCTACTGAAGCTTTCTTT. This codes for CASSDRLQAPTEAFF.

This clonotype was observed many times. The chain uses TRBV11-2 and TRBJ2-1; the match to TRBD2 covers 10 bases. CDR3 size: 15 residues. V was clipped by 7 bases and J by 5 bases; unmatched bases: 8. The germline gives CDR1 SGHAT, CDR2 FQNNGV. CDR3 sequence (DNA): TGTGCCAGCACCACCGGGACTAGCGCCGACAATGAGCAGTTCTTC. It encodes CASTTGTSADNEQFF. The entire variable domain, with the rest obtained from reference TRBV11-2 and TRBJ2-1, is as follows: EAGVAQSPRYKIIEKRQSVAFWCNPISGHATLYWYQQILGQGPKLLIQFQNNGVVDDSQLPKDRFSAERLKGVDSTLKIQPAKLEDSAVYLCASTTGTSADNEQFFGPGTRLTVL.

This clonotype was counted at least ten times. One end of the junction does not line up with germline, which may come from a read error. The chain joins TRBV6-2 or TRBV6-3 to TRBJ2-5, with D perhaps TRBD1 or TRBD2 (5 bases each). Germline V gene sequence: CDR1 MNHEY, CDR2 SVGEGT. The CDR3 totals 15 residues. The DNA for the CDR3 is TGTGCCAGCAGTATGGGACGGAGTCTAGAGGAGATCCAGTACTTC. It translates to CASSMGRSLEEIQYF.

The V call is TRBV29-1, the J call TRBJ1-1; no definite D call. Trimming took off 8 bases at V and 4 bases at J, with 11 bases between the two ends. Germline V lookup: CDR1 SQVTM, CDR2 ANQGSEA. The CDR3 contains 11 residues. The CDR3 reads CSPLIGTEAFF. As DNA, the CDR3 is TGCAGCCCTTTAATTGGCACTGAAGCTTTCTTT.

Points on this clonotype: A much larger clone sits a single nucleotide away, making a read error possible. The J gene is TRBJ2-1, the V gene TRBV3-1, with D unresolved. The CDR3 length is 16 residues. Between the trimmed V and J ends, which lost 3 bases and 0 bases, there was a span of 12 bases. Germline-derived CDR1 and CDR2 are LGHDT and YNNKEL (reference sequence). The DNA for the CDR3 is TGTGCCAGCAGCCACACAGACTCCAGCTCCTACAATGAGCAGTTCTTC. It is translated as CASSHTDSSSYNEQFF.

This clonotype was recorded a few times. The J gene is TRBJ2-1, the V gene TRBV7-9; the D is unclear. The CDR3 has 14 residues. Germline V CDR1 and CDR2: SEHNR, FQNEAQ (reference sequence). Deletions cut 4 bases from V and 3 bases from J, with 10 bases between. The DNA for the CDR3 is TGTGCCAGCAGCTCCGCACTCCTCTACAATGAGCAGTTCTTC. This translates into CASSSALLYNEQFF.

This clonotype was seen many times. The chain has TRBV28 and TRBJ2-7; weak D call: TRBD2 (6 bases). The CDR3 loop spans 16 amino acids. Germline V gene lookup returns CDR1 MDHEN and CDR2 SYDVKM. With 1 base removed from V and 0 bases from J, the gap between germline ends came to 13 bases. As DNA, the CDR3 is TGTGCCAGCAGTTTATACCGGGGGACTCCCTCCTACGAGCAGTACTTC. Encoded protein: CASSLYRGTPSYEQYF. The entire variable domain, with the rest obtained from reference TRBV28 and TRBJ2-7, is as follows: DVKVTQSSRYLVKRTGEKVFLECVQDMDHENMFWYRQDPGLGLRLIYFSYDVKMKEKGDIPEGYSVSREKKERFSLILESASTNQTSMYLCASSLYRGTPSYEQYFGPGTRLTVT.

This clonotype was detected many times. The chain combines TRBV27 with TRBJ2-5; 9 positions match TRBD1. From germline, CDR1 is MNHEY and CDR2 SMNVEV (reference sequence). V lost 4 bases, J lost 5 bases, and 5 bases stayed unmatched. The CDR3 is 14 amino acids. CDR3 coding DNA: TGTGCCAGCAGTTCGGACAGGGGTCGTGAGACCCAGTACTTC. Translation gives CASSSDRGRETQYF.

The rearrangement links TRBV9 to TRBJ2-7; D is possibly TRBD1 or TRBD2 (5 bases each). CDR1 and CDR2 from the germline V gene are SGDLS and YYNGEE. The CDR3 covers 13 residues. The V end lost 3 bases, the J end lost 6 bases, and 13 bases lay between the germline ends. CDR3 in amino acids: CASSAGRGIEQYF. CDR3 sequence (DNA): TGTGCCAGCAGCGCGGGACGGGGAATCGAGCAGTACTTC.

This clonotype came up many times. The V gene is TRBV11-2, the J gene TRBJ2-1, with 8 bases matching TRBD2. This CDR3 spans 14 amino acids. Trimming removed 5 bases from V and 5 bases from J; junction bases left unmatched: 5. Germline V gene data show CDR1 as SGHAT and CDR2 as FQNNGV. The DNA of the CDR3 is TGTGCCAGCAGCGGCGGGACTAGGGACAATGAGCAGTTCTTC. Its protein is CASSGGTRDNEQFF.

This clonotype was seen ten or more times. CDR3 bases: TGTGCCAGCAGTGTTCTAGCGGGAGGGATGGATACGCAGTATTTT. It is translated as CASSVLAGGMDTQYF. J is TRBJ2-3 and V is TRBV2; 12 bases are shared with TRBD2. The CDR3 is 15 amino acids. Trimming at V came to 4 bases and at J to 6 bases, leaving 5 bases not matched to a gene. The germline V gene has CDR1 SNHLY and CDR2 FYNNEI.

This clonotype showed up just a few times. The V gene is TRBV6-1, the J gene TRBJ1-1; 9 bases fit TRBD1. The CDR3 has 13 residues. V was clipped by 6 bases and J by 7 bases; unmatched bases: 6. Germline CDR1 reads MNHNS; CDR2 reads SASEGT. Here the CDR3 reads CASRPGTGNEAFF. In DNA, the CDR3 is TGTGCCAGCAGACCTGGGACAGGGAATGAAGCTTTCTTT.

This clonotype was detected only a few times. The chain combines TRBV6-5 with TRBJ2-7, with D perhaps TRBD1 (6 bases). The CDR3 extends over 20 amino acids. V was trimmed by 4 bases and J by 0 bases, leaving 28 bases between them. The germline V gene has CDR1 MNHEY and CDR2 SVGAGI. The CDR3 reads CASSFPMTGLFNAFSYEQYF. CDR3 coding DNA: TGTGCCAGCAGTTTCCCAATGACAGGCCTTTTCAATGCCTTCTCCTACGAGCAGTACTTC.

This clonotype occurred many times. The rearrangement joins TRBV7-9 to TRBJ2-5, with D unresolved. Germline loops: CDR1 SEHNR, CDR2 FQNEAQ (reference sequence). The germline V and J ends were trimmed by 5 bases and 5 bases, with 12 bases remaining between them. The CDR3 has 13 amino acids. In DNA form, the CDR3 reads TGTGCCAGCAGCCCGCCCTTGGAGGAGACCCAGTACTTC. Translated: CASSPPLEETQYF.

This clonotype has a count of ten or more. The CDR3 DNA reads TGTGCCAGCAGTTACCGGGACAGACTACCCTACGAGCAGTACTTC. The encoded protein is CASSYRDRLPYEQYF. The V gene is TRBV12-3 or TRBV12-4, the J gene TRBJ2-7; the match to TRBD1 covers 7 bases. J gave up 2 bases and V 4 bases, and 8 bases lay outside the gene matches. CDR3 length: 15 residues.

This clonotype was seen many times. The CDR3: CASRRQDNYEQYF. Written as DNA, the CDR3 is TGTGCCAGCAGAAGACAGGATAACTACGAGCAGTACTTC. The chain carries TRBV19 and TRBJ2-7; D is possibly TRBD1 (6 bases). CDR1 and CDR2 from the germline V gene are LNHDA and SQIVND (reference sequence). This CDR3 spans 13 amino acids. V lost 9 bases and J 3 bases, leaving 15 bases between the germline ends.

This clonotype has more than one count but fewer than ten. This sequence joins TRBV6-4 and TRBJ1-1, with no clear D. V was shortened by 4 bases and J by 0 bases, with 12 bases between the two germline ends. In germline, CDR1 is MRHNA, CDR2 SNTAGT. The CDR3 runs 15 residues. Written as DNA, the CDR3 is TGTGCCAGCAGTGGCGTTGGGCAGGTGAACACTGAAGCTTTCTTT. Residues: CASSGVGQVNTEAFF.

This clonotype occurred once. The chain employs TRBV7-9 and TRBJ2-3, with 14 bases matching TRBD2. This CDR3 is built from 17 residues. The junction had 8 bases not matched to a gene; V was cut back by 5 bases and J by 4 bases. Per the germline V gene, CDR1 is SEHNR and CDR2 is FQNEAQ (reference sequence). The CDR3 region has the DNA TGTGCCAGCAGCCGGACAGGGACTAGCGGGAGACCAGATACGCAGTATTTT. This sequence encodes CASSRTGTSGRPDTQYF. Complete variable domain (other parts from reference TRBV7-9 and TRBJ2-3): DTGVSQNPRHKITKRGQNVTFRCDPISEHNRLYWYRQTLGQGPEFLTYFQNEAQLEKSRLLSDRFSAERPKGSFSTLEIQRTEQGDSAMYLCASSRTGTSGRPDTQYFGPGTRLTVL.

This clonotype was counted between two and nine times. This chain links TRBV15 with TRBJ2-1; D is undetermined. Trimming took 0 bases from V and 7 from J, leaving 10 bases between them. Germline CDR1 and CDR2: LNHNV and YYDKDF (reference sequence). This CDR3 is 14 amino acids long. As DNA, the CDR3 is TGTGCCACCAGCAGAGAACGACCCACTAATGAGCAGTTCTTC. Protein: CATSRERPTNEQFF.

This chain connects TRBV9 to TRBJ2-7; D is perhaps TRBD1 (6 bases). Trimming left V 3 bases short and J 6 bases short, with 19 bases between. Germline assignment: CDR1 SGDLS and CDR2 YYNGEE. CDR3 length: 15 residues. CDR3 in amino acids: CASSGSSGAMGEQYF. The CDR3 bases are TGTGCCAGCAGCGGTAGTTCAGGGGCCATGGGCGAGCAGTACTTC.

The chain links TRBV4-2 to TRBJ2-7; TRBD2 aligns across 7 bases. V dropped 3 bases and J dropped 2; count of bases not matched to a gene: 7. Germline loops: CDR1 LGHNA, CDR2 YNFKEQ. The CDR3 runs to 15 residues. In DNA form, the CDR3 reads TGTGCCAGCAGCCAGGCGAGCGGGACCGCCTACGAGCAGTACTTC. It yields the protein CASSQASGTAYEQYF.

This clonotype has only a few counts. This clone may be a read error of a much larger clone one base away. V is TRBV7-9 and J is TRBJ2-1; a weak D match, TRBD1 (6 bases). Germline assignment: CDR1 SEHNR and CDR2 FQNEAQ (reference sequence). The CDR3 length is 13 residues. Trimming took 4 bases from V and 9 from J, leaving 13 bases between them. CDR3 region: CASSSTGPGEQFF. In nucleotides, the CDR3 is TGTGCCAGCAGCTCAACAGGGCCGGGTGAGCAGTTCTTC.